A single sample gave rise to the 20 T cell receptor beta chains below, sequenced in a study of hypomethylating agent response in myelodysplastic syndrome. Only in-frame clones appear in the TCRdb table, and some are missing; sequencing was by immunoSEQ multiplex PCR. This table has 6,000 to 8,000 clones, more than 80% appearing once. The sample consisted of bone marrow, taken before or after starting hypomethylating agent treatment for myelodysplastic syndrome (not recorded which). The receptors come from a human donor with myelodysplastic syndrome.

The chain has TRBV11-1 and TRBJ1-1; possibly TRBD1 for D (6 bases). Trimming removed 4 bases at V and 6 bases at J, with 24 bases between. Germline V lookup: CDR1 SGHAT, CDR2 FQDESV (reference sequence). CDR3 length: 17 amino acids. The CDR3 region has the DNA TGTGCCAGCAGCTGGGGTGGTTGGTCACAGGGTGGATCTGAAGCTTTCTTT. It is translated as CASSWGGWSQGGSEAFF.

The CDR3 DNA is TGTGCCAGCAGCTTGGCAGCGGGTTTCACTGAAGCTTTCTTT. Its translation: CASSLAAGFTEAFF. The J gene is TRBJ1-1, the V gene TRBV5-5, with D uncertain. The CDR3 spans 14 residues. From germline, CDR1 is SGHKS and CDR2 YYEKEE (reference sequence). V was trimmed by 0 bases and J by 4 bases, leaving 10 bases between them.

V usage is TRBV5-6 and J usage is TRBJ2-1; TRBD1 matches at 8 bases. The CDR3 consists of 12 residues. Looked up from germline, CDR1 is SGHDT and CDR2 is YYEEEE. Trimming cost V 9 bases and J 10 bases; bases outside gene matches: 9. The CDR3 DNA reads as TGTGCCACTCACAGGGGGATAGGAGAGCAGTTCTTC. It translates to CATHRGIGEQFF.

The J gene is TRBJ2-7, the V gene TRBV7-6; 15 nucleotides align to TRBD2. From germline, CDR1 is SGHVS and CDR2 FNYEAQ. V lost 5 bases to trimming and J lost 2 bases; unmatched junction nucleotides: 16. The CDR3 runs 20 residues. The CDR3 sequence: CASSPGGGTSGRLGTYEQYF. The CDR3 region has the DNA TGTGCCAGCAGCCCAGGAGGGGGGACTAGCGGGAGGCTGGGCACCTACGAGCAGTACTTC.

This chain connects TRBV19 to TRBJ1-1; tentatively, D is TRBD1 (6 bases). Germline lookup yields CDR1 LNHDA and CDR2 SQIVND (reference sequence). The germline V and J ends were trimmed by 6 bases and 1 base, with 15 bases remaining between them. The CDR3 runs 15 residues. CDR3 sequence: CASREWGGRNTEAFF. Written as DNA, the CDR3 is TGTGCCAGTAGGGAATGGGGGGGGCGGAACACTGAAGCTTTCTTT.

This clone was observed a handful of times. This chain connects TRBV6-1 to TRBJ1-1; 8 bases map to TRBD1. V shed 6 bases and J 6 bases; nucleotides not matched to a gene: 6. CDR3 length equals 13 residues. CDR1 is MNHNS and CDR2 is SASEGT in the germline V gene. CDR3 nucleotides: TGTGCCAGCAGAATTGACAGGGGTGCTGAAGCTTTCTTT. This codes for CASRIDRGAEAFF.

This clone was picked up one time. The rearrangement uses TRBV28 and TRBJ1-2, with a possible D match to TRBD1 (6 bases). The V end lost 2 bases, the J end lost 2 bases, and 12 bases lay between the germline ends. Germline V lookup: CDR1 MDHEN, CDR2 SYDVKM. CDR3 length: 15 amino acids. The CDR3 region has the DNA TGTGCCAGCAGTTTACTGGGGGGGCCAAACTATGGCTACACCTTC. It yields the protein CASSLLGGPNYGYTF.

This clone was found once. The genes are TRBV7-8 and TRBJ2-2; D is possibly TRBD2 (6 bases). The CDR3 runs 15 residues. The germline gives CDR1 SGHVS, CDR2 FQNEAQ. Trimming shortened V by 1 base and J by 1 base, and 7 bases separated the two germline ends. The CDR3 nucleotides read TGTGCCAGCAGCTTAGACGGGGGGAACACCGGGGAGCTGTTTTTT. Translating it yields CASSLDGGNTGELFF.

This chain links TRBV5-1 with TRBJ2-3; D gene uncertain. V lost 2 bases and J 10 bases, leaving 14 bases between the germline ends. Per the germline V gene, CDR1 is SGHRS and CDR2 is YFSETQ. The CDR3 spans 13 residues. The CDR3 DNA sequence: TGCGCCAGCAGCTTTAACCCCGCGGATTCGCAGTATTTT. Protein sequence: CASSFNPADSQYF.

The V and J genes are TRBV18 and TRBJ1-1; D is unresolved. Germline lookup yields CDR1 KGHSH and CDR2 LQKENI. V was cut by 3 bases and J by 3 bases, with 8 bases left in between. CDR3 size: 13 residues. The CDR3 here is CASSPGGDTEAFF. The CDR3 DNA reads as TGTGCCAGCTCACCTGGAGGCGACACTGAAGCTTTCTTT.

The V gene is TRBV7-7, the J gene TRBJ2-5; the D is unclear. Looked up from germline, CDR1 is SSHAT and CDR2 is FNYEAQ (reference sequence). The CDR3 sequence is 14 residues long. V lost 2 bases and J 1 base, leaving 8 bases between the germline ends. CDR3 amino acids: CASSLNGFQETQYF. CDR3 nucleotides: TGTGCCAGCAGCTTAAATGGGTTCCAAGAGACCCAGTACTTC.

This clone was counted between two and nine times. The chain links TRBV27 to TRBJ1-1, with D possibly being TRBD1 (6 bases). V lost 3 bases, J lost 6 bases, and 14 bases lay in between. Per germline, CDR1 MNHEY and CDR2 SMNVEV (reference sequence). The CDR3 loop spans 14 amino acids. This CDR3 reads CASSFTGSWAEAFF. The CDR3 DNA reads TGTGCCAGCAGTTTCACAGGGTCTTGGGCTGAAGCTTTCTTT.

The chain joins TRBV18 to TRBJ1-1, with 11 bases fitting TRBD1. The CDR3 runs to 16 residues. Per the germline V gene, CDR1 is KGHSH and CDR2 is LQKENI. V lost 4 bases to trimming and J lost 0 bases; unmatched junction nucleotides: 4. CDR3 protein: CASSRGTGGMNTEAFF. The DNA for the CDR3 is TGTGCCAGCTCACGAGGGACAGGGGGGATGAACACTGAAGCTTTCTTT.

The CDR3 protein is CASERRGDYEQYF. The CDR3 nucleotides read TGTGCCAGCGAACGGCGGGGGGACTACGAGCAGTACTTC. The rearrangement joins TRBV18 to TRBJ2-7, with TRBD2 identical over 8 bases. The CDR3 is 13 amino acids. The germline V gene encodes CDR1 KGHSH and CDR2 LQKENI. J gave up 3 bases and V 8 bases, and 6 bases lay outside the gene matches.

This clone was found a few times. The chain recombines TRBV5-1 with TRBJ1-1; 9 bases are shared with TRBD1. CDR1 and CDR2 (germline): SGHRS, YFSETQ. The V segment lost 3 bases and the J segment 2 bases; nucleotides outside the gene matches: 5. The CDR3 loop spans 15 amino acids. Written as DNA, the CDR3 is TGCGCCAGCAGCTCCTTGACAGGGGGTAACACTGAAGCTTTCTTT. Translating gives CASSSLTGGNTEAFF. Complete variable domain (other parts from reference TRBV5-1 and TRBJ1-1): KAGVTQTPRYLIKTRGQQVTLSCSPISGHRSVSWYQQTPGQGLQFLFEYFSETQRNKGNFPGRFSGRQFSNSRSEMNVSTLELGDSALYLCASSSLTGGNTEAFFGQGTRLTVV.

The CDR3 DNA reads as TGTGCCAGCAGTTACTCCCGGACAGGGGAGGACGAGCAGTACTTC. Its protein is CASSYSRTGEDEQYF. V gene TRBV6-6 combines with J gene TRBJ2-7; 9 nucleotides match TRBD1. CDR1 MNHNY and CDR2 SVGAGI come from the germline V gene (reference sequence). The CDR3 runs 15 residues. The V gene end was trimmed by 0 bases and the J gene end by 5 bases; junction bases not matched to a gene: 5.

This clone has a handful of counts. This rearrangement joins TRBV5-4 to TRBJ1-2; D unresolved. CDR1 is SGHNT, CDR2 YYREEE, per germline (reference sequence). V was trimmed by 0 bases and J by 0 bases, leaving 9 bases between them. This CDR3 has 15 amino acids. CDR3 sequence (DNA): TGTGCCAGCAGCTTGGATCCAGGAACTAACTATGGCTACACCTTC. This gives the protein CASSLDPGTNYGYTF. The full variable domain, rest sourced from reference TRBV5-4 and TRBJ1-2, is ETGVTQSPTHLIKTRGQQVTLRCSSQSGHNTVSWYQQALGQGPQFIFQYYREEENGRGNFPPRFSGLQFPNYSSELNVNALELDDSALYLCASSLDPGTNYGYTFGSGTRLTVV.

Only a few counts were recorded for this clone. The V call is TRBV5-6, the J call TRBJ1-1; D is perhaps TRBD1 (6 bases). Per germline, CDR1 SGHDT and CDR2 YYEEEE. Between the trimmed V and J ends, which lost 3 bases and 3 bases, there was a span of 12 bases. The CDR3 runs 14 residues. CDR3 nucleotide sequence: TGTGCCAGCAGCTCCTACAGGGCGGACACTGAAGCTTTCTTT. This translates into CASSSYRADTEAFF. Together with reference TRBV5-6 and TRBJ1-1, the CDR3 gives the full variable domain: DAGVTQSPTHLIKTRGQQVTLRCSPKSGHDTVSWYQQALGQGPQFIFQYYEEEERQRGNFPDRFSGHQFPNYSSELNVNALLLGDSALYLCASSSYRADTEAFFGQGTRLTVV.

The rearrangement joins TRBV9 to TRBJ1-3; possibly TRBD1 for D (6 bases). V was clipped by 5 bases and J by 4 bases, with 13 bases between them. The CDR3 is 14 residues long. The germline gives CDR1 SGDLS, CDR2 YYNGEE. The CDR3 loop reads CASSPEGEGNTIYF. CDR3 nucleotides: TGTGCCAGCAGTCCGGAGGGGGAAGGAAACACCATATATTTT.

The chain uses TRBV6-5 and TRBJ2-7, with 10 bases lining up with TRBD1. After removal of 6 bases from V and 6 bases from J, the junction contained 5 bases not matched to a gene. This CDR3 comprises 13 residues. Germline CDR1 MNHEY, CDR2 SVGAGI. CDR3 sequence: CASSRDRGFEQYF. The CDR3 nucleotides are TGTGCCAGCAGCCGGGACAGGGGCTTCGAGCAGTACTTC.